The 18 T cell receptor beta chains in this list originate from one sample, sequenced in a study of T cell repertoires in cytomegalovirus infection (dated by TCRdb to between 2018 and 2020). The data were produced on an Illumina HiSeq 1500. The raw public data were reprocessed by TCRdb itself: fastp quality trimming at Q25, MiXCR clonotype calling, in-frame beta chains only. Every entry covers one CDR3 protein and lists the most common genes and DNA from its rows. The table for this sample lists about 530,000 distinct CDR3 sequences; 26% of them were counted only once. Of the sample, under 15% is held by the ten largest clones. Sequencing input: PBMCs. The receptor set was obtained from a human donor in good health (CMV status not recorded). Some clones in this sample may be carry-over from other donors' samples.

V usage is TRBV27 and J usage is TRBJ2-7; 10 nucleotides align to TRBD2. The CDR3 totals 15 residues. V trimming: 3 bases; J trimming: 3 bases; junction bases outside the gene matches: 5. Looked up from germline, CDR1 is MNHEY and CDR2 is SMNVEV (reference sequence). For the CDR3, the DNA is TGTGCCAGCAGTTTCGCTCTAGCGGGAGTCTACGAGCAGTACTTC. Translating gives CASSFALAGVYEQYF.

A few counts support this clonotype. The V gene is TRBV19, the J gene TRBJ1-4, with D maybe TRBD1 (6 bases). The CDR3 is 16 amino acids. CDR1 and CDR2 from the germline V gene are LNHDA and SQIVND (reference sequence). V gave up 10 bases and J gave up 8 bases, with 26 bases separating them. CDR3 nucleotide sequence: TGTGCCACAAAGCGTAAGGGGACACTAGGAGGCGAAAAACTGTTTTTT. As protein: CATKRKGTLGGEKLFF.

The rearrangement links TRBV6-6 to TRBJ2-5; TRBD1 might be the D (6 bases). The length of the CDR3 is 17 residues. The V end lost 4 bases, the J end lost 1 base, and 19 bases lay between the germline ends. Germline V CDR1 and CDR2: MNHNY, SVGAGI (reference sequence). DNA of the CDR3: TGTGCCAGCAGTTCCCACCGGACGACAGGACGCCAAGAGACCCAGTACTTC. This gives the protein CASSSHRTTGRQETQYF.

Ten or more counts support this clonotype. V is TRBV7-2 and J is TRBJ2-5, with 7 bases aligning to TRBD2. Germline assignment: CDR1 SGHTA and CDR2 FQGNSA. This CDR3 region has 14 residues. V was pared by 3 bases and J by 1 base, with 2 bases of the junction left unmatched. The CDR3 DNA follows: TGTGCCAGCAGCTTTGTAGCGGGCCAAGAGACCCAGTACTTC. This encodes CASSFVAGQETQYF.

This chain joins TRBV6-2 or TRBV6-3 and TRBJ2-1; 13 bases map to TRBD2. The CDR3 spans 20 residues. Trimming cost V 2 bases and J 3 bases; bases outside gene matches: 13. Germline V gene lookup returns CDR1 MNHEY and CDR2 SVGEGT. Here the CDR3 reads CASSYPLSGLAGAIYNEQFF. CDR3 nucleotide sequence: TGTGCCAGCAGTTACCCCCTTTCCGGACTAGCGGGAGCGATCTACAATGAGCAGTTCTTC.

A single count supports this clonotype. Written as DNA, the CDR3 is TGTGCCAGCAGTTACCGGGGCAGAGGCTACACCTTC. Protein sequence: CASSYRGRGYTF. The chain is built from TRBV12-3 or TRBV12-4 and TRBJ1-2; D possibly corresponds to TRBD1 (5 bases). Trimming cost V 4 bases and J 8 bases, with 11 bases left between them. The CDR3 runs to 12 residues.

This clonotype occurred a few times. This rearrangement joins TRBV7-4 to TRBJ1-5; TRBD1 matches 9 bases. Unmatched junction bases numbered 6, after V lost 4 bases and J lost 5 bases. The CDR3 runs to 15 residues. The germline V gene encodes CDR1 SGHVT and CDR2 SQSDAQ. As DNA, the CDR3 is TGTGCCAGCAGCTCCAAGACAGGGGGGGATCAGCCCCAGCATTTT. Protein product: CASSSKTGGDQPQHF.

V usage is TRBV28 and J usage is TRBJ2-1, with TRBD2 identical over 11 bases. Germline loops: CDR1 MDHEN, CDR2 SYDVKM. The trim removed 3 bases at V and 11 bases at J, leaving 9 bases unmatched. The CDR3 spans 15 residues. CDR3 amino acids: CASSFLASGRPQQFF. CDR3 DNA: TGTGCCAGCAGTTTTTTGGCTAGCGGGAGGCCCCAGCAGTTCTTC.

The chain uses TRBV7-9 and TRBJ1-2, with a weak D call TRBD1 (5 bases). CDR3 length equals 13 residues. CDR1 is SEHNR, CDR2 FQNEAQ, per germline (reference sequence). V lost 4 bases to trimming and J lost 8 bases, with 14 bases between them. The CDR3 nucleotides read TGTGCCAGCAGCTCGCCCGGGGCGCGGGGCTACACCTTC. This sequence encodes CASSSPGARGYTF.

CDR3 sequence reads: CASGPDRAFADTQYF. The CDR3 DNA reads as TGTGCTAGTGGTCCCGACAGGGCCTTCGCAGATACGCAGTATTTT. The chain has TRBV12-5 and TRBJ2-3, with 7 positions matching TRBD1. Trimming removed 5 bases from V and 4 bases from J; junction bases left unmatched: 9. Germline V CDR1 and CDR2: LGHNT, FRNRAP. The CDR3 length is 15 residues.

The rearrangement joins TRBV6-2 or TRBV6-3 to TRBJ2-7; D is perhaps TRBD2 (6 bases). V shed 7 bases and J shed 1 base, with 14 bases lying between them. From germline, CDR1 is MNHEY and CDR2 SVGEGT. The length of the CDR3 is 14 residues. The CDR3 nucleotides are TGTGCCAGCACCTCGGAGGGCGGATCCTACGAGCAGTACTTC. This sequence encodes CASTSEGGSYEQYF.

The chain combines TRBV5-8 with TRBJ1-5; 7 bases map to TRBD1. Germline V gives CDR1 SGHTS, CDR2 YDEGEE. This CDR3 is 15 amino acids long. With 0 bases clipped from V and 7 bases from J, the junction kept 7 bases outside the gene matches. The CDR3 sequence: CASSLGEGAWQPQHF. CDR3 sequence (DNA): TGTGCCAGCAGCTTGGGAGAGGGGGCCTGGCAGCCCCAGCATTTT.

The chain couples TRBV11-2 to TRBJ1-6; no reliable D call. The V end lost 2 bases, the J end lost 7 bases, and 6 bases lay between the germline ends. Germline loops: CDR1 SGHAT, CDR2 FQNNGV. This CDR3 has 13 amino acids. The CDR3 DNA is TGTGCCAGCAGCTTACGGGAGAATTCACCCCTCCACTTT. Protein sequence: CASSLRENSPLHF.

This sequence joins TRBV19 and TRBJ1-1; a weak D match, TRBD1 (5 bases). The V and J ends lost 6 bases and 6 bases respectively, with 14 bases between them. Germline V gene lookup returns CDR1 LNHDA and CDR2 SQIVND (reference sequence). CDR3 length: 13 residues. The CDR3 sequence: CASRTTGASEAFF. The CDR3 DNA reads TGTGCCAGTAGAACCACAGGAGCCTCTGAAGCTTTCTTT.

This clonotype was recorded a few times. The rearrangement joins TRBV6-2 or TRBV6-3 to TRBJ2-4; TRBD1 aligns across 8 bases. Germline assignment: CDR1 MNHEY and CDR2 SVGEGT. V lost 4 bases to trimming and J lost 0 bases; unmatched junction nucleotides: 11. The CDR3 has 18 residues. CDR3 bases: TGTGCCAGCAGTTCCGGGACAGGTCCCTTCATAGCCAAAAACATTCAGTACTTC. Its protein product is CASSSGTGPFIAKNIQYF.

This clonotype was counted between two and nine times. In nucleotides, the CDR3 is TGTGCCAGCCACAACCCGACGGGCCAGAGCTCCTACAATGAGCAGTTCTTC. This gives the protein CASHNPTGQSSYNEQFF. The V and J genes are TRBV7-9 and TRBJ2-1, with D unresolved. Trimming shortened V by 8 bases and J by 0 bases, and 20 bases separated the two germline ends. Germline-derived CDR1 and CDR2 are SEHNR and FQNEAQ (reference sequence). CDR3 length: 17 residues.

The chain carries TRBV27 and TRBJ2-1, with TRBD2 matching over 7 bases. Trimming took 6 bases from V and 2 from J; bases not matched to a gene: 13. This CDR3 is built from 17 residues. Germline V lookup: CDR1 MNHEY, CDR2 SMNVEV (reference sequence). The CDR3 protein is CASSYGPPSGTYNEQFF. As DNA, the CDR3 is TGTGCCAGCAGCTACGGGCCCCCGAGCGGGACCTACAATGAGCAGTTCTTC.

The rearrangement links TRBV12-3 or TRBV12-4 to TRBJ2-1; possible D gene TRBD2, 5 bases. The CDR3 is made up of 16 amino acids. The V gene lost 5 bases and the J gene lost 4 bases, with 18 bases spanning the gap. The CDR3 region has the DNA TGTGCCAGCAGTAGGGCCCAGAGCGGACTTTACAATGAGCAGTTCTTC. It is translated as CASSRAQSGLYNEQFF.